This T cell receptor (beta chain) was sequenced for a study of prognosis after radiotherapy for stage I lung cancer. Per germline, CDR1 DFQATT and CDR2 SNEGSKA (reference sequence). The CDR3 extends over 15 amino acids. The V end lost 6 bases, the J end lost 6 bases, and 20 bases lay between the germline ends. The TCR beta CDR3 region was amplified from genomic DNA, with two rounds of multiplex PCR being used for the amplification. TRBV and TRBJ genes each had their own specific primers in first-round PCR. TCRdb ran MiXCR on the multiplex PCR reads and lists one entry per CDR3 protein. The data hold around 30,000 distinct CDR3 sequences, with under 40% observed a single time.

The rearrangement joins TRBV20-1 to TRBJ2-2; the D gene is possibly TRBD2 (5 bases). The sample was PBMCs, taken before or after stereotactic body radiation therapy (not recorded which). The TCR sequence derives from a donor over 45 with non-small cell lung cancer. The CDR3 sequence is CSARPGSNFPGELFF. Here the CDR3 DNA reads TGCAGTGCCCGCCCGGGGTCTAACTTCCCCGGGGAGCTGTTTTTT.